Listed below are T cell receptor beta chains from one sample, sequenced in a study of T cell changes during pregnancy in multiple sclerosis. The repertoire was sequenced with immunoSEQ multiplex PCR; TCRdb's copy has only in-frame clones and lacks some. In the table there are about 21,000 clones, approximately 90% of which are singletons. This material consisted of CD4+ T cells from peripheral blood mononuclear cells, taken in the third trimester of pregnancy. Receptors were obtained from a female donor with multiple sclerosis, enrolled in a pregnancy study. CDR3s include the opening cysteine and the closing phenylalanine or tryptophan.

CDR3 length	V gene	CDR3 protein
17	TRBV7-3	CASSFTRHPRDGDTIYF
18	TRBV7-6	CASSLRSGVLRYADTQYF
15	TRBV5-1	CASSLVPGMNTEAFF
12	TRBV6-5	CATRTGLQPQHF
16	TRBV7-2	CASSLAVSGSYNEQFF
17	TRBV11-2	CASSPGGALVSSDTQYF
15	TRBV12-5	CASGLTGQKGDTQYF
14	TRBV30	CAWSASGGAETQYF
16	TRBV7-8	CASSLVVVAGAGELFF
15	TRBV5-1	CASSLSASSYNEQFF
15	TRBV11-2	CASSPLTGVGTEAFF
14	TRBV19	CASSMGQVDTEAFF
14	TRBV4-3	CASSPNGVNTEAFF
15	TRBV18	CASSPPGRGANVLTF
15	TRBV7-6	CASSIDGTANSPLHF
15	TRBV5-1	CASSFLPRDQETQYF
13	TRBV11-2	CASSLGAINVLTF
14	TRBV6-5	CASSRDRGLYEQYF
14	TRBV2	CASSVLRGNQPQHF
15	TRBV11-3	CASSLGLSYTDTQYF
14	TRBV7-9	CASSLAAGAETQYF
13	TRBV30	CAWSGQGAGELFF
14	TRBV5-1	CASSYPGLQETQYF
15	TRBV5-1	CASSSGTGDVGELFF
14	TRBV9	CASSPESQGWGAFF
14	TRBV19	CASSIDTYNSPLHF
16	TRBV5-4	CASSVPLSGPTDTQYF
15	TRBV5-4	CASRAGGTIDSPLHF
12	TRBV9	CASSQHAREQFF